The 4 T cell receptor beta chains in this list originate from one sample, sequenced in a study of T cell responses to AZD1222 COVID-19 vaccine. Sequenced by immunoSEQ multiplex PCR; TCRdb stores in-frame clones only, minus some. Of around 100,000 clones in the sample, 80% to 95% were seen once. The sample was peripheral blood, taken on day 0 of AZD1222 vaccination. The receptors come from an adult in good health.

V and J are TRBV7-9 and TRBJ2-1; no firm D call. The CDR3 is made up of 11 amino acids. V gave up 7 bases and J gave up 15 bases, with 16 bases separating them. Per germline, CDR1 SEHNR and CDR2 FQNEAQ (reference sequence). The CDR3 DNA sequence: TGTGCCAGCACCGCCGGCGGCCCGGGGTTCTTC. Protein sequence: CASTAGGPGFF.

This sequence joins TRBV7-3 and TRBJ1-6, with 9 bases that match TRBD1. Trimming removed 1 base from V and 8 bases from J; junction bases left unmatched: 3. The CDR3 runs to 15 residues. The V gene's germline CDR1 is SGHTA and CDR2 FQGTGA. This CDR3 is CASSLSGTGYSPLHF. The CDR3, as DNA: TGTGCCAGCAGCTTAAGTGGGACAGGGTATTCACCCCTCCACTTT.

The rearrangement uses TRBV6-4 and TRBJ2-1, with D possibly being TRBD1 (6 bases). CDR1 MRHNA and CDR2 SNTAGT come from the germline V gene. The CDR3 extends over 12 amino acids. The germline V and J ends were trimmed by 4 bases and 15 bases, with 16 bases remaining between them. For the CDR3, the DNA is TGTGCCAGCAGTGCCCCAAAGGGGGTGCTGTTCTTC. Its protein product is CASSAPKGVLFF.

The CDR3 sequence is CASSFTGGGTEAFF. For the CDR3, the DNA is TGTGCCAGCAGTTTTACAGGGGGCGGCACTGAAGCTTTCTTT. This chain connects TRBV28 to TRBJ1-1; 9 bases fit TRBD1. V shed 3 bases, J shed 4 bases, and the junction held 3 bases outside the gene matches. This CDR3 is 14 amino acids long. Germline values: CDR1 MDHEN, CDR2 SYDVKM.